Below, 26 T cell receptor beta chains from the same sample are listed, as sequenced in a study of cytomegalovirus exposure and HLA in healthy donors. The PCR employed 60 Vbeta primers together with 13 Jbeta primers. Libraries were prepared by immunoSEQ multiplex PCR; TCRdb keeps only in-frame clonotypes and omits some of them. The table lists roughly 130,000 clones, about 80% of them singletons. The sample comprised PBMCs. The receptors were gathered from a young man in good health and CMV-seronegative.

The chain carries TRBV28 and TRBJ1-2, with D maybe TRBD1 (6 bases). Per germline, CDR1 MDHEN and CDR2 SYDVKM. Trimming removed 7 bases at V and 4 bases at J, with 13 bases between. The CDR3 sequence is 13 residues long. The CDR3 is CASNPTGSYGYTF. In DNA form, the CDR3 reads TGTGCCAGCAACCCGACAGGCAGCTATGGCTACACCTTC.

This clone came up a few times. The chain recombines TRBV15 with TRBJ2-5; weak D call: TRBD2 (6 bases). Trimming took 4 bases from V and 1 from J, leaving 13 bases between them. The CDR3 spans 15 residues. CDR1 and CDR2 (germline): LNHNV, YYDKDF (reference sequence). This CDR3 is CATSKYRLVQETQYF. CDR3 nucleotide sequence: TGTGCCACCAGCAAATATAGACTAGTCCAAGAGACCCAGTACTTC.

CDR3 nucleotide sequence: TGTGCCAGCAGTTACCAGGCAGGTTACTACAATGAGCAGTTCTTC. Translated: CASSYQAGYYNEQFF. V usage is TRBV27 and J usage is TRBJ2-1; D is ambiguous. CDR3 length equals 15 residues. CDR1 is MNHEY and CDR2 is SMNVEV in the germline V gene (reference sequence). V shed 4 bases and J shed 3 bases, with 13 bases lying between them.

The J gene is TRBJ2-1, the V gene TRBV15; TRBD2 might be the D (6 bases). Germline CDR1 LNHNV, CDR2 YYDKDF (reference sequence). Deletions cut 8 bases from V and 4 bases from J, with 12 bases between. The CDR3 has 13 amino acids. In DNA form, the CDR3 reads TGTGCCACCGGGCTGGGGGGTTACAATGAGCAGTTCTTC. It codes for CATGLGGYNEQFF.

This clone was counted once. The DNA for the CDR3 is TGTGCCAGCGGGAGGGAAGGCAGCGAGCAGTACTTC. As protein: CASGREGSEQYF. V usage is TRBV2 and J usage is TRBJ2-7; TRBD2 aligns across 7 bases. Germline V gene data show CDR1 as SNHLY and CDR2 as FYNNEI. Trimming took 8 bases from V and 6 from J; bases not matched to a gene: 7. This CDR3 has 12 amino acids. The whole variable domain, filled in from reference TRBV2 and TRBJ2-7, reads EPEVTQTPSHQVTQMGQEVILRCVPISNHLYFYWYRQILGQKVEFLVSFYNNEISEKSEIFDDQFSVERPDGSNFTLKIRSTKLEDSAMYFCASGREGSEQYFGPGTRLTVT.

This chain links TRBV19 with TRBJ1-2, with TRBD1 identical over 9 bases. The V gene's germline CDR1 is LNHDA and CDR2 SQIVND (reference sequence). Trimming removed 8 bases from V and 4 bases from J; junction bases left unmatched: 11. The CDR3 consists of 15 residues. Written as DNA, the CDR3 is TGTGCCAGTTTCACACAGGGGGCGCACGCCTATGGCTACACCTTC. It specifies CASFTQGAHAYGYTF.

In this sample, this clone turned up once. This chain connects TRBV10-1 to TRBJ1-5; D might be TRBD1 (5 bases). CDR1 is WNHNN and CDR2 is SYGVQD in the germline V gene (reference sequence). The ends were cut back, 3 bases at V and 6 bases at J, with 27 bases in the middle. The CDR3 loop spans 19 amino acids. The CDR3 coding sequence is TGCGCCAGCAGTGACGCCCCTGACAGCCGGTTCCCAGCGTGTCAGCCCCAGCATTTT. This gives the protein CASSDAPDSRFPACQPQHF.

This clone has just one count. The chain has TRBV29-1 and TRBJ1-1; D gene ambiguous. This CDR3 is built from 13 residues. The germline V and J ends were trimmed by 6 bases and 5 bases, with 16 bases remaining between them. CDR1 SQVTM and CDR2 ANQGSEA come from the germline V gene. CDR3 in DNA: TGCAGCGTGATCAGTACGGGTATGACTGAAGCTTTCTTT. This encodes CSVISTGMTEAFF. Using reference TRBV29-1 and TRBJ1-1 for the parts outside the CDR3, the full variable domain is SAVISQKPSRDICQRGTSLTIQCQVDSQVTMMFWYRQQPGQSLTLIATANQGSEATYESGFVIDKFPISRPNLTFSTLTVSNMSPEDSSIYLCSVISTGMTEAFFGQGTRLTVV.

The chain has TRBV19 and TRBJ2-7; D gene uncertain. The length of the CDR3 is 17 residues. Germline CDR1 reads LNHDA; CDR2 reads SQIVND (reference sequence). Trimming stripped 1 base from V and 2 bases from J, with 18 bases between. The DNA for the CDR3 is TGTGCCAGTAGTATAGGAACGAAGATGGGCTCCACCTACGAGCAGTACTTC. Its protein product is CASSIGTKMGSTYEQYF.

This chain connects TRBV27 to TRBJ2-1, with 9 bases aligning to TRBD1. There are 17 residues in the CDR3. From germline, CDR1 is MNHEY and CDR2 SMNVEV (reference sequence). V trimming: 3 bases; J trimming: 2 bases; junction bases outside the gene matches: 8. This chain's CDR3 is CASSLTGTGFTYNEQFF. The CDR3 coding sequence is TGTGCCAGCAGTTTGACCGGGACAGGGTTTACCTACAATGAGCAGTTCTTC.

This rearrangement joins TRBV27 to TRBJ2-1; TRBD1 matches at 8 bases. Per the germline V gene, CDR1 is MNHEY and CDR2 is SMNVEV (reference sequence). This CDR3 is built from 18 residues. With 7 bases clipped from V and 7 bases from J, the junction kept 21 bases outside the gene matches. The CDR3 region has the DNA TGTGCCAGCAACCTCTCCGGGACAGGTTTCCCCCCGGGGAATGAGCAGTTCTTC. Translation gives CASNLSGTGFPPGNEQFF.

This clone was observed many times. The chain employs TRBV19 and TRBJ1-1; D is uncertain. The V gene's germline CDR1 is LNHDA and CDR2 SQIVND (reference sequence). Trimming stripped 7 bases from V and 1 base from J, with 13 bases between. The CDR3 has 14 amino acids. In nucleotides, the CDR3 is TGTGCCAGTACCGAGGCGGCTCCGAACACTGAAGCTTTCTTT. It translates to CASTEAAPNTEAFF.

The chain recombines TRBV7-9 with TRBJ1-2; 8 nucleotides match TRBD1. The CDR3 length is 12 residues. The germline V gene has CDR1 SEHNR and CDR2 FQNEAQ (reference sequence). The V and J ends lost 6 bases and 8 bases, in that order; junction bases with no gene match: 5. The CDR3 DNA reads as TGTGCCAGCAGATTGGACAGGGAGGGCTACACCTTC. Encoded protein: CASRLDREGYTF.

The chain uses TRBV6-6 and TRBJ2-5; 10 bases are shared with TRBD1. The CDR3 sequence is 15 residues long. The V and J ends lost 3 bases and 4 bases, in that order; junction bases with no gene match: 5. Germline CDR1 reads MNHNY; CDR2 reads SVGAGI (reference sequence). The CDR3 DNA is TGTGCCAGCAGTTATGGACAGGGGGTAGGAGAGACCCAGTACTTC. Amino acids: CASSYGQGVGETQYF.

The chain has TRBV7-3 and TRBJ2-2, with 16 bases lining up with TRBD2. Trimming cost V 5 bases and J 6 bases; bases outside gene matches: 9. CDR3 length equals 18 residues. Germline values: CDR1 SGHTA, CDR2 FQGTGA. CDR3 in amino acids: CASSPSGLAGGRAGELFF. CDR3 nucleotides: TGTGCCAGCAGCCCATCGGGACTAGCGGGAGGGCGAGCCGGGGAGCTGTTTTTT. The entire variable domain, with the rest obtained from reference TRBV7-3 and TRBJ2-2, is as follows: GAGVSQTPSNKVTEKGKYVELRCDPISGHTALYWYRQSLGQGPEFLIYFQGTGAADDSGLPNDRFFAVRPEGSVSTLKIQRTERGDSAVYLCASSPSGLAGGRAGELFFGEGSRLTVL.

The chain carries TRBV11-3 and TRBJ2-2; the match to TRBD2 covers 8 bases. CDR1 is SGHNT, CDR2 YENEEA, per germline. Germline trimming cut 4 bases from V and 6 bases from J; bases unmatched to any gene: 4. CDR3 length: 14 amino acids. The CDR3 nucleotides read TGTGCCAGCAGCTCAGTAGCGGGGTCCGGGGAGCTGTTTTTT. This gives the protein CASSSVAGSGELFF.

The V gene is TRBV2, the J gene TRBJ2-5, with D maybe TRBD2 (6 bases). The J call may be mistaken, given a closer DNA end match to TRBJ2-7. CDR1 is SNHLY and CDR2 is FYNNEI in the germline V gene. The CDR3 runs to 13 residues. CDR3 sequence reads: CASYGTGVYEQYF. DNA for the CDR3: TGTGCCAGCTATGGCACGGGAGTATACGAGCAGTACTTC.

A single count supports this clone. The chain uses TRBV7-2 and TRBJ1-5; D ambiguous. V was pared by 5 bases and J by 0 bases, with 11 bases between. Germline CDR1 and CDR2: SGHTA and FQGNSA. The CDR3 is 15 amino acids. The CDR3: CASSPTEYSNQPQHF. The CDR3 DNA reads TGTGCCAGCAGCCCGACTGAATATAGCAATCAGCCCCAGCATTTT.

This clone was found once. The chain joins TRBV29-1 to TRBJ1-2, with 7 bases lining up with TRBD1. Germline CDR1 and CDR2: SQVTM and ANQGSEA. The CDR3 covers 12 residues. V lost 4 bases to trimming and J lost 4 bases; unmatched junction nucleotides: 3. CDR3 coding DNA: TGCAGCGTTGGGACAGGAACCTATGGCTACACCTTC. Protein product: CSVGTGTYGYTF.

This chain connects TRBV18 to TRBJ2-3; the D is unclear. Trimming removed 0 bases at V and 0 bases at J, with 10 bases between. CDR3 length: 16 amino acids. CDR1 is KGHSH and CDR2 is LQKENI in the germline V gene. CDR3 amino acids: CASSPPNERSTDTQYF. In DNA form, the CDR3 reads TGTGCCAGCTCACCACCGAATGAACGGAGCACAGATACGCAGTATTTT.

The chain joins TRBV30 to TRBJ2-7; tentatively, D is TRBD2 (5 bases). The CDR3 runs to 14 residues. The germline V and J ends were trimmed by 0 bases and 3 bases, with 12 bases remaining between them. The germline CDR1 and CDR2 sequences are GTSNPN and SVGIG (reference sequence). In nucleotides, the CDR3 is TGTGCCTGGAGTGTCAGGCTAGCAGACTACGAGCAGTACTTC. It yields the protein CAWSVRLADYEQYF.

The rearrangement joins TRBV5-4 to TRBJ1-5; D perhaps matches TRBD1 (6 bases). This CDR3 spans 14 amino acids. The V end lost 0 bases, the J end lost 3 bases, and 7 bases lay between the germline ends. The germline V gene encodes CDR1 SGHNT and CDR2 YYREEE (reference sequence). CDR3 sequence reads: CASSLGTDNQPQHF. The CDR3 coding sequence is TGTGCCAGCAGCTTGGGGACAGACAATCAGCCCCAGCATTTT.

V is TRBV5-5 and J is TRBJ2-7, with 7 bases lining up with TRBD2. The V segment lost 0 bases and the J segment 3 bases; nucleotides outside the gene matches: 9. Germline V CDR1 and CDR2: SGHKS, YYEKEE (reference sequence). This CDR3 contains 16 residues. The chain's CDR3 is CASSLDWASGDYEQYF. CDR3 sequence (DNA): TGTGCCAGCAGCTTGGATTGGGCTAGCGGAGACTACGAGCAGTACTTC.

This chain uses TRBV5-6 with TRBJ2-1, with unresolved D. The germline gives CDR1 SGHDT, CDR2 YYEEEE. The CDR3 spans 12 residues. The V gene lost 0 bases and the J gene lost 7 bases, with 5 bases spanning the gap. CDR3 amino acids: CASSLAGNEQFF. In nucleotides, the CDR3 is TGTGCCAGCAGCTTGGCCGGGAATGAGCAGTTCTTC.

The chain recombines TRBV18 with TRBJ2-7, with 7 bases lining up with TRBD1. J lost 2 bases, V lost 3 bases, and 7 bases had no gene match. Germline CDR1 KGHSH, CDR2 LQKENI. CDR3 length: 15 residues. CDR3 amino acids: CASSPLGTDTYEQYF. CDR3 nucleotide sequence: TGTGCCAGCTCACCGCTTGGGACAGACACCTACGAGCAGTACTTC.

The CDR3 loop reads CASSLDTGTSGYNEQFF. CDR3 DNA sequence: TGCGCCAGCAGCCTCGATACCGGGACTAGCGGCTACAATGAGCAGTTCTTC. The gene calls are TRBV4-1 and TRBJ2-1; 11 nucleotides match TRBD2. Trimming cost V 4 bases and J 3 bases; bases outside gene matches: 8. The CDR3 sequence is 17 residues long. Germline assignment: CDR1 MGHRA and CDR2 YSYEKL.